These 20 T cell receptor beta chains share one sample of origin, sequenced in a study of OX40 agonist ivuxolimab in advanced cancers. The assay was immunoSEQ multiplex PCR, and TCRdb's table has in-frame clones only and misses some. The data show approximately 94,000 clones, with roughly 90% seen just once and about 3.6% held by the top ten. This specimen consisted of CD4+ or CD8+ T cells sorted from blood, obtained in a trial of the OX40 agonist ivuxolimab. These receptors all stem from an adult with an advanced solid tumor such as melanoma, head and neck, liver or kidney cancer.

This clone came up once. The rearrangement links TRBV5-1 to TRBJ2-1; D is unresolved. V gave up 1 base and J gave up 7 bases, with 6 bases separating them. Looked up from germline, CDR1 is SGHRS and CDR2 is YFSETQ. CDR3 length: 12 amino acids. CDR3 nucleotides: TGCGCCAGCAGCTTGATCGGGAATGAGCAGTTCTTC. Protein product: CASSLIGNEQFF.

This clone is a singleton in its sample. The CDR3 DNA is TGTGCCTGGACCGCCGGGGGCTATGGCTACACCTTC. Translation gives CAWTAGGYGYTF. The chain joins TRBV30 to TRBJ1-2; tentatively, D is TRBD1 (5 bases). CDR1 and CDR2 (germline): GTSNPN, SVGIG (reference sequence). Trimming removed 4 bases at V and 4 bases at J, with 10 bases between. The CDR3 contains 12 residues.

This clone is judged medium-sized. The rearrangement links TRBV7-9 to TRBJ1-2; D might be TRBD1 (6 bases). This CDR3 spans 12 amino acids. The germline V gene has CDR1 SEHNR and CDR2 FQNEAQ (reference sequence). Trimming cost V 10 bases and J 8 bases, with 17 bases left between them. Here the CDR3 reads CATMMGGAGYTF. The CDR3 coding sequence is TGTGCCACCATGATGGGGGGCGCGGGCTACACCTTC. Full variable domain (remainder filled in from reference TRBV7-9 and TRBJ1-2): DTGVSQNPRHKITKRGQNVTFRCDPISEHNRLYWYRQTLGQGPEFLTYFQNEAQLEKSRLLSDRFSAERPKGSFSTLEIQRTEQGDSAMYLCATMMGGAGYTFGSGTRLTVV.

The gene calls are TRBV15 and TRBJ2-7; D is perhaps TRBD1 or TRBD2 (5 bases each). CDR1 and CDR2 (germline): LNHNV, YYDKDF (reference sequence). V shed 4 bases and J shed 5 bases, with 15 bases lying between them. There are 14 residues in the CDR3. The CDR3 loop is CATSIIRDPNEQYF. Written as DNA, the CDR3 is TGTGCCACCAGCATCATCCGGGACCCCAACGAGCAGTACTTC.

V and J are TRBV15 and TRBJ1-6; no reliable D call. CDR1 and CDR2 (germline): LNHNV, YYDKDF (reference sequence). The germline V and J ends were trimmed by 11 bases and 8 bases, with 19 bases remaining between them. The length of the CDR3 is 14 residues. The DNA of the CDR3 is TGTGCCCCATTCGAGGCCGAAGGCGATTCACCCCTCCACTTT. Residues: CAPFEAEGDSPLHF.

The J gene is TRBJ2-1, the V gene TRBV7-9; 8 bases align to TRBD1. V was clipped by 0 bases and J by 9 bases; unmatched bases: 7. The germline V gene encodes CDR1 SEHNR and CDR2 FQNEAQ (reference sequence). The CDR3 is 15 residues long. CDR3 in DNA: TGTGCCAGCAGCTTAGCCCTGGGACAGGTGGGTGAGCAGTTCTTC. The encoded protein is CASSLALGQVGEQFF.

The chain couples TRBV2 to TRBJ2-7; D might be TRBD1 (6 bases). Trimming took off 5 bases at V and 9 bases at J, with 11 bases between the two ends. CDR1 is SNHLY, CDR2 FYNNEI, per germline. The CDR3 has 11 amino acids. DNA for the CDR3: TGTGCCAGCAGTTTACAGGGTAGGCAGTACTTC. Protein product: CASSLQGRQYF. Full variable domain (rest looked up from reference TRBV2 and TRBJ2-7): EPEVTQTPSHQVTQMGQEVILRCVPISNHLYFYWYRQILGQKVEFLVSFYNNEISEKSEIFDDQFSVERPDGSNFTLKIRSTKLEDSAMYFCASSLQGRQYFGPGTRLTVT.

V and J are TRBV5-1 and TRBJ1-1; D call uncertain. The germline V gene encodes CDR1 SGHRS and CDR2 YFSETQ. The CDR3 sequence is 13 residues long. Trimming removed 7 bases from V and 6 bases from J, with 16 bases in between. The CDR3 sequence: CASGEFLGAEAFF. As DNA, the CDR3 is TGCGCCAGCGGGGAGTTTTTGGGCGCTGAAGCTTTCTTT.

This rearrangement joins TRBV9 to TRBJ1-4; D possibly corresponds to TRBD1 (5 bases). CDR3 length equals 14 residues. Germline-derived CDR1 and CDR2 are SGDLS and YYNGEE. With 4 bases removed from V and 6 bases from J, the gap between germline ends came to 13 bases. The CDR3 spells CASSPGTPDEKLFF. CDR3 DNA sequence: TGTGCCAGCAGCCCAGGGACGCCGGATGAAAAACTGTTTTTT.

As concerns this clone: This same CDR3 is encoded by further DNA sequences in the sample. This chain connects TRBV6-5 to TRBJ1-1, with D possibly matching TRBD1 (5 bases). The germline CDR1 and CDR2 sequences are MNHEY and SVGAGI. V lost 2 bases and J lost 5, with 6 bases in between. CDR3 size: 12 residues. This CDR3 is CASSYGGTEAFF. CDR3 bases: TGTGCCAGCAGTTACGGGGGTACTGAAGCTTTCTTT.

The V call is TRBV30, the J call TRBJ2-2; either TRBD1 or TRBD2 may fit D (5 bases each). V lost 3 bases to trimming and J lost 0 bases, with 14 bases between them. The CDR3 length is 16 residues. Germline V gene data show CDR1 as GTSNPN and CDR2 as SVGIG (reference sequence). In nucleotides, the CDR3 is TGTGCCTGGAGCGGCTGGGGGACCCCGAACACCGGGGAGCTGTTTTTT. Protein: CAWSGWGTPNTGELFF. The complete variable domain, with remaining parts taken from reference TRBV30 and TRBJ2-2, reads SQTIHQWPATLVQPVGSPLSLECTVEGTSNPNLYWYRQAAGRGLQLLFYSVGIGQISSEVPQNLSASRPQDRQFILSSKKLLLSDSGFYLCAWSGWGTPNTGELFFGEGSRLTVL.

The gene calls are TRBV28 and TRBJ1-2; no reliable D call. CDR1 and CDR2 from the germline V gene are MDHEN and SYDVKM. V was pared by 6 bases and J by 0 bases, with 14 bases between. The CDR3 totals 15 residues. CDR3: CASSLTTLTNYGYTF. The CDR3 coding sequence is TGTGCCAGCAGCCTCACCACTCTAACTAACTATGGCTACACCTTC.

Regarding this clone: This is likely a read error, given that the CDR3 carries no conserved phenylalanine or tryptophan at its end. The DNA is omitted, as the CDR3 cannot be located on it reliably, and the CDR3 follows TCRdb's listing. This chain connects TRBV5-8 to TRBJ2-7. The CDR3 spans 12 amino acids, including both terminal residues. Per germline, CDR1 SGHTS and CDR2 YDEGEE. The CDR3 loop is CASSWTGTALDY.

The rearrangement uses TRBV6-6 and TRBJ2-5; tentative D call: TRBD1 (5 bases). This CDR3 is built from 15 residues. Germline V gives CDR1 MNHNY, CDR2 SVGAGI (reference sequence). V was cut by 5 bases and J by 1 base, with 14 bases left in between. CDR3 sequence: CASSAARATQETQYF. CDR3 in DNA: TGTGCCAGCAGTGCCGCCAGGGCGACCCAAGAGACCCAGTACTTC.

The rearrangement uses TRBV21-1 and TRBJ1-2; TRBD1 was called by the table and not checked on the DNA. TRBV21-1 has pseudogene status. This CDR3 has 13 amino acids. The CDR3 DNA reads as TGTGCCAGCAGCCCGGACAGTTTCTATGGCTACACCTTC. It yields the protein CASSPDSFYGYTF.

The chain uses TRBV12-5 and TRBJ1-2; maybe TRBD1 (5 bases). Trimming stripped 1 base from V and 4 bases from J, with 10 bases between. This CDR3 is built from 14 residues. Looked up from germline, CDR1 is LGHNT and CDR2 is FRNRAP. CDR3 sequence: CASGLAGRIYGYTF. The CDR3 DNA sequence: TGTGCTAGTGGTTTGGCGGGACGGATCTATGGCTACACCTTC.

The DNA of the CDR3 is TGCAGCGTTGAGCAGGGGTCCTACGAGCAGTACTTC. Translating gives CSVEQGSYEQYF. V is TRBV29-1 and J is TRBJ2-7; tentative D call: TRBD1 (6 bases). Trimming cost V 3 bases and J 1 base, with 7 bases left between them. The germline gives CDR1 SQVTM, CDR2 ANQGSEA. This CDR3 has 12 residues.

The chain links TRBV7-3 to TRBJ2-2; D is unresolved. V was shortened by 7 bases and J by 7 bases, with 7 bases between the two germline ends. Per germline, CDR1 SGHTA and CDR2 FQGTGA. The CDR3 extends over 11 amino acids. CDR3 residues: CASTLGGELFF. The DNA of the CDR3 is TGTGCCAGCACCCTGGGCGGGGAGCTGTTTTTT. The whole variable domain, remainder taken from reference TRBV7-3 and TRBJ2-2, is GAGVSQTPSNKVTEKGKYVELRCDPISGHTALYWYRQSLGQGPEFLIYFQGTGAADDSGLPNDRFFAVRPEGSVSTLKIQRTERGDSAVYLCASTLGGELFFGEGSRLTVL.

The CDR3 spells CASRRQTYEQYF. For the CDR3, the DNA is TGTGCCAGCCGAAGACAAACCTACGAGCAGTACTTC. The chain is built from TRBV6-1 and TRBJ2-7; D gene ambiguous. Germline values: CDR1 MNHNS, CDR2 SASEGT. Trimming stripped 8 bases from V and 2 bases from J, with 10 bases between. This CDR3 has 12 amino acids.

The chain combines TRBV11-2 with TRBJ2-1, with 12 bases that match TRBD2. Germline trimming cut 0 bases from V and 9 bases from J; bases unmatched to any gene: 3. Germline-derived CDR1 and CDR2 are SGHAT and FQNNGV. This CDR3 contains 15 residues. The CDR3 bases are TGTGCCAGCAGCTTAGAGGCTAGCGGGAGGGGTGAGCAGTTCTTC. Protein: CASSLEASGRGEQFF.